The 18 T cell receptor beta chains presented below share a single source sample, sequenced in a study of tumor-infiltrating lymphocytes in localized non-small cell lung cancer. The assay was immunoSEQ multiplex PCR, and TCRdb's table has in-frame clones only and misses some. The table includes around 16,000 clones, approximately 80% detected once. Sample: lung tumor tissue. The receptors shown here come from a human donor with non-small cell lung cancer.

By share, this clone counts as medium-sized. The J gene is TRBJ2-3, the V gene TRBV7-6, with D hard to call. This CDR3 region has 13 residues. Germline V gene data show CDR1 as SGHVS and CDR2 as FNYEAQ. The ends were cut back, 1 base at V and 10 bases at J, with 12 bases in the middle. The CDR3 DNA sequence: TGTGCCAGCAGCTTAGAGTCTGTCTACCCGCAGTATTTT. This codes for CASSLESVYPQYF.

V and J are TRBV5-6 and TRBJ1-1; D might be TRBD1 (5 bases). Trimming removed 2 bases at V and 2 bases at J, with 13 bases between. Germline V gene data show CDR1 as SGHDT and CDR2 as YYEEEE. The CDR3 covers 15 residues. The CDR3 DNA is TGTGCCAGCAGCTTCTCCGGGACCTACAACACTGAAGCTTTCTTT. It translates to CASSFSGTYNTEAFF.

CDR3 protein: CASSLAIYVSTRGFSDTQYF. DNA of the CDR3: TGTGCCAGCAGCTTGGCCATCTATGTGTCCACTAGAGGTTTCTCAGATACGCAGTATTTT. This chain uses TRBV5-8 with TRBJ2-3, with D perhaps TRBD2 (5 bases). The CDR3 covers 20 residues. Germline values: CDR1 SGHTS, CDR2 YDEGEE. Trimming removed 0 bases at V and 4 bases at J, with 27 bases between.

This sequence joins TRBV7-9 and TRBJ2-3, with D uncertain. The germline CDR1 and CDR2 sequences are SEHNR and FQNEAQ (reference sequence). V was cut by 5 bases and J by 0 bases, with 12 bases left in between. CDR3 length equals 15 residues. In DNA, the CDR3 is TGTGCCAGCAGCAGTGGCCCTGGAAGCACAGATACGCAGTATTTT. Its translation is CASSSGPGSTDTQYF.

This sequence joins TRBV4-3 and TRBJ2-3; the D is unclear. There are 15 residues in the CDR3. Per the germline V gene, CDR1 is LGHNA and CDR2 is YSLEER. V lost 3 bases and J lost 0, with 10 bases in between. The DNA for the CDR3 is TGCGCCAGCAGCCAGAGAGCGCTTAGCACAGATACGCAGTATTTT. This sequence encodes CASSQRALSTDTQYF.

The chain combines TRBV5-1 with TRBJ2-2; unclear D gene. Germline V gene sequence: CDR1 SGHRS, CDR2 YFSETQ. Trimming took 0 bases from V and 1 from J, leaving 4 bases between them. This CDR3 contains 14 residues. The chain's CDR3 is CASSLDVNTGELFF. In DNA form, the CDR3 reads TGCGCCAGCAGCTTGGATGTGAACACCGGGGAGCTGTTTTTT.

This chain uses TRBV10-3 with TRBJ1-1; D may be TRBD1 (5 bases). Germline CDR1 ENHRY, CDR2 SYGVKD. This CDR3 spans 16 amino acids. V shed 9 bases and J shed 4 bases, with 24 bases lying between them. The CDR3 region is CAITDTGNLLGTEAFF. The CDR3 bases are TGTGCCATAACTGATACAGGCAACCTTTTGGGCACTGAAGCTTTCTTT.

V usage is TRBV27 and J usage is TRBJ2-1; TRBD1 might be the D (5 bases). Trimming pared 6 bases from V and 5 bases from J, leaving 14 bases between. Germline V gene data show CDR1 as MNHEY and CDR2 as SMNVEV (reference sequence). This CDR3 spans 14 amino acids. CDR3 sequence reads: CASRGRRQHNEQFF. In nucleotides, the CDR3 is TGTGCCAGCAGGGGGCGCCGACAACACAATGAGCAGTTCTTC.

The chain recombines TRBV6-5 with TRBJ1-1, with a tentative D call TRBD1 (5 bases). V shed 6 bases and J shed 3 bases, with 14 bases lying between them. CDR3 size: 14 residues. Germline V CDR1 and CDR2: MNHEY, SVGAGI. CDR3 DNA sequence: TGTGCCAGCAGCCTCGGACATGGGTACACTGAAGCTTTCTTT. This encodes CASSLGHGYTEAFF.

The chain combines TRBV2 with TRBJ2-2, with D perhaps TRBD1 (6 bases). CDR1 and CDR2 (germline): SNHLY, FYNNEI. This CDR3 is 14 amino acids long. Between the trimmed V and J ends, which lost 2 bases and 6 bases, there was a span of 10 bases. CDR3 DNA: TGTGCCAGCAGTGAAACTCACAGGGCCGGGGAGCTGTTTTTT. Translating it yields CASSETHRAGELFF.

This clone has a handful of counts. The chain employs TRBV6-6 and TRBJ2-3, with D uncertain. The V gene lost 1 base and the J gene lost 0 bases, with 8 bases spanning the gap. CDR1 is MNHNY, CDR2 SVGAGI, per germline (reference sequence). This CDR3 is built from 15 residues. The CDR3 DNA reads TGTGCCAGCAGTTACTATTCACAGAGCACAGATACGCAGTATTTT. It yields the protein CASSYYSQSTDTQYF.

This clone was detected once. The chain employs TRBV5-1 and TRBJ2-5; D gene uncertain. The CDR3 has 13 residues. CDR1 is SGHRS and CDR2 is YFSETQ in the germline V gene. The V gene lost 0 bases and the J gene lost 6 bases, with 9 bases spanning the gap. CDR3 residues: CASSLDATKTQYF. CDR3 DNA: TGCGCCAGCAGCTTGGATGCTACGAAGACCCAGTACTTC.

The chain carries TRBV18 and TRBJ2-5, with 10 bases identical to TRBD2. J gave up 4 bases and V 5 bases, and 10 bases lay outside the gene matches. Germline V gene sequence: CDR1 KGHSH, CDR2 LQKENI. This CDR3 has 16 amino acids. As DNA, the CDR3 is TGTGCCAGCTCAGAAAATAGCGGGAGGCTGCCAGAGACCCAGTACTTC. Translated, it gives CASSENSGRLPETQYF. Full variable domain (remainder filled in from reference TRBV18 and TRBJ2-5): NAGVMQNPRHLVRRRGQEARLRCSPMKGHSHVYWYRQLPEEGLKFMVYLQKENIIDESGMPKERFSAEFPKEGPSILRIQQVVRGDSAAYFCASSENSGRLPETQYFGPGTRLLVL.

The CDR3 region has the DNA TGTGCCAGCAGCCCAGACTTAATTCGGCAGTTCTTC. This gives the protein CASSPDLIRQFF. The V call is TRBV11-2, the J call TRBJ2-1; D is unclear. The CDR3 contains 12 residues. CDR1 SGHAT and CDR2 FQNNGV come from the germline V gene. Trimming left V 5 bases short and J 12 bases short, with 14 bases between. Complete variable domain (other parts from reference TRBV11-2 and TRBJ2-1): EAGVAQSPRYKIIEKRQSVAFWCNPISGHATLYWYQQILGQGPKLLIQFQNNGVVDDSQLPKDRFSAERLKGVDSTLKIQPAKLEDSAVYLCASSPDLIRQFFGPGTRLTVL.

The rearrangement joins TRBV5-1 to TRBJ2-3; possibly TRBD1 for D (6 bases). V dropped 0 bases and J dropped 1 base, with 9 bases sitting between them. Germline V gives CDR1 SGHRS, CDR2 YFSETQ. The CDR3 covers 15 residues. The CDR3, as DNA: TGCGCCAGCAGCTTGGCCGAGGGGGGCACAGATACGCAGTATTTT. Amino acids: CASSLAEGGTDTQYF.

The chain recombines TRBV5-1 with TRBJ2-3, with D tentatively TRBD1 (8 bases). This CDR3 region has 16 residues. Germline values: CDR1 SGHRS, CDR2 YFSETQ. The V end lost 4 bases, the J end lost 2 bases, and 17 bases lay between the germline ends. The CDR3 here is CASSGHRGRDTDTQYF. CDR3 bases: TGCGCCAGCAGCGGACACAGGGGGAGGGACACAGATACGCAGTATTTT.

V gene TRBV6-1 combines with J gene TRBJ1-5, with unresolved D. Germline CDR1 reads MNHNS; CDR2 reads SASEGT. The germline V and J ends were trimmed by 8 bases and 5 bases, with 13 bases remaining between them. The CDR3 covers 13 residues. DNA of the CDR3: TGTGCCAGCGTGAGCCAGGAGCATCAGCCCCAGCATTTT. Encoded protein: CASVSQEHQPQHF.

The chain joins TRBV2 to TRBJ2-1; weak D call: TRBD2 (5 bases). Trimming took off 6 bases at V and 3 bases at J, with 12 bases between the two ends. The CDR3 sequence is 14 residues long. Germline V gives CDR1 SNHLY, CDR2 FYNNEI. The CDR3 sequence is CASRAGINYNEQFF. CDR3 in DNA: TGTGCCAGCAGGGCCGGGATTAACTACAATGAGCAGTTCTTC.